The 7 T cell receptor beta chains below come from one sample, sequenced in a study of OX40 agonist ivuxolimab in advanced cancers. TCRdb's table, derived via immunoSEQ multiplex PCR, lists solely in-frame clones and lacks some. This repertoire shows approximately 70,000 clones, roughly 88% found once; its top ten account for approximately 0.86%. The specimen comprised CD4+ or CD8+ T cells sorted from blood, sampled in a trial of the OX40 agonist ivuxolimab. The receptors originated from an adult with an advanced solid tumor such as melanoma, head and neck, liver or kidney cancer.

This clone was detected once. The gene calls are TRBV27 and TRBJ1-5, with 7 bases identical to TRBD1. The CDR3 sequence is 15 residues long. Losses at the gene ends were 6 bases for V and 6 bases for J; bases not matched to a gene: 11. Germline V lookup: CDR1 MNHEY, CDR2 SMNVEV (reference sequence). The CDR3 loop is CASSPLDRDTQPQHF. The CDR3 bases are TGTGCCAGCAGCCCTCTTGACAGGGACACTCAGCCCCAGCATTTT.

This chain joins TRBV9 and TRBJ2-2, with 8 bases identical to TRBD2. Trimming cost V 0 bases and J 0 bases; bases outside gene matches: 1. Per the germline V gene, CDR1 is SGDLS and CDR2 is YYNGEE. The CDR3 covers 16 residues. The CDR3 loop reads CASSVARGANTGELFF. The DNA of the CDR3 is TGTGCCAGCAGCGTAGCGCGGGGGGCGAACACCGGGGAGCTGTTTTTT.

This chain connects TRBV9 to TRBJ1-2, with D tentatively TRBD1 (5 bases). V was trimmed by 0 bases and J by 7 bases, leaving 7 bases between them. The CDR3 is made up of 12 amino acids. From germline, CDR1 is SGDLS and CDR2 YYNGEE. For the CDR3, the DNA is TGTGCCAGCAGCGTAGCAGGGAGTGGCTACACCTTC. Its translation: CASSVAGSGYTF.

The chain has TRBV19 and TRBJ1-5, with D unclear. In germline, CDR1 is LNHDA, CDR2 SQIVND (reference sequence). The CDR3 consists of 14 residues. V was shortened by 3 bases and J by 7 bases, with 13 bases between the two germline ends. CDR3: CASSIPQRIQPQHF. The CDR3 DNA reads as TGTGCCAGTAGTATCCCCCAGCGAATACAGCCCCAGCATTTT.

The chain couples TRBV6-5 to TRBJ1-1; TRBD1 matches at 8 bases. V shed 7 bases and J 3 bases; nucleotides not matched to a gene: 7. This CDR3 is built from 14 residues. Germline V CDR1 and CDR2: MNHEY, SVGAGI. The CDR3 coding sequence is TGTGCCAGCACGGCAGGGGGCTTGGACACTGAAGCTTTCTTT. Protein product: CASTAGGLDTEAFF.

This sequence joins TRBV5-1 and TRBJ1-5; TRBD1 is a possible D gene (5 bases). Germline values: CDR1 SGHRS, CDR2 YFSETQ. The CDR3 is 15 residues long. With 4 bases removed from V and 6 bases from J, the gap between germline ends came to 17 bases. The CDR3 nucleotides read TGCGCCAGCAGCACGGACGGGAGTAGGGGTCAGCCCCAGCATTTT. Its protein product is CASSTDGSRGQPQHF.

This rearrangement joins TRBV5-1 to TRBJ2-3; possible D gene TRBD1, 5 bases. Germline V CDR1 and CDR2: SGHRS, YFSETQ. Trimming cost V 4 bases and J 3 bases, with 21 bases left between them. This CDR3 has 17 residues. The CDR3, as DNA: TGCGCCAGCAGCCCGGGCTTAGTGTTGGGGCGGACAGATACGCAGTATTTT. The encoded protein is CASSPGLVLGRTDTQYF.